The subject of this entry is one T cell receptor (beta chain). The PCR contained 60 Vbeta and 13 Jbeta primers. The assay was immunoSEQ multiplex PCR, and TCRdb's table has in-frame clones only and misses some. The sample consists of approximately 150,000 clones, over 70% of them appearing once. This entry is derived from a study of cytomegalovirus exposure and HLA in healthy donors. Trimming left V 3 bases short and J 4 bases short, with 13 bases between. Looked up from germline, CDR1 is PRHDT and CDR2 is FYEKMQ (reference sequence). This CDR3 is built from 16 residues. This receptor was taken from a male donor in good health and CMV-seropositive. V and J are TRBV13 and TRBJ1-6; D is possibly TRBD1 (6 bases). The specimen was PBMCs. The CDR3 nucleotides are TGTGCCAGCAGCTTGCACAGGGACGAGTATAATTCACCCCTCCACTTT. Protein product: CASSLHRDEYNSPLHF.